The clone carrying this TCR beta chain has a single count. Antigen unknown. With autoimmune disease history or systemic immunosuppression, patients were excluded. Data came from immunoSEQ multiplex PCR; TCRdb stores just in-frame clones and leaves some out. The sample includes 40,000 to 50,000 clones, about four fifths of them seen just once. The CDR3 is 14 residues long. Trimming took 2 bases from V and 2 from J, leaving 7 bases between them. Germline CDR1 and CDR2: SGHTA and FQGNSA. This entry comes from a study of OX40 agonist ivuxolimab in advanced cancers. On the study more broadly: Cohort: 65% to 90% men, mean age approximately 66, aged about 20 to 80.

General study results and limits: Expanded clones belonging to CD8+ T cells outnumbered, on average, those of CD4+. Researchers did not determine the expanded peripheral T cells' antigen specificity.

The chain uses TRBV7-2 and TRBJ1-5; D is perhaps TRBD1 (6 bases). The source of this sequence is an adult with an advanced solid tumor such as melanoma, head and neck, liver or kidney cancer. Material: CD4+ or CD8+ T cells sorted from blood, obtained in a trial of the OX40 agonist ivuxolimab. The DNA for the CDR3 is TGTGCCAGCAGCTTACGACAGGGCAATCAGCCCCAGCATTTT. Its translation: CASSLRQGNQPQHF.